Each of the 16 T cell receptor beta chains below was sequenced from the same sample in a study of blood T cell repertoires in COVID-19. Some clones are missing from TCRdb's copy, which holds only in-frame ones; the method was immunoSEQ multiplex PCR. The data contain about 160,000 clones, 76% of them seen just once; the ten biggest clones take up about 4%. The material sequenced was peripheral blood. The receptors stem from a woman older than 75 with acute or convalescent COVID-19.

This chain connects TRBV27 to TRBJ1-2; D gene unclear. CDR1 and CDR2 (germline): MNHEY, SMNVEV (reference sequence). The CDR3 has 15 amino acids. Trimming shortened V by 3 bases and J by 0 bases, and 11 bases separated the two germline ends. This CDR3 is CASSLFYRANYGYTF. The CDR3 DNA reads as TGTGCCAGCAGTTTGTTTTATCGGGCTAACTATGGCTACACCTTC.

The chain joins TRBV30 to TRBJ2-1; 11 bases agree with TRBD1. This CDR3 is 15 amino acids long. Trimming took 1 base from V and 7 from J; bases not matched to a gene: 6. Germline loops: CDR1 GTSNPN, CDR2 SVGIG (reference sequence). In DNA form, the CDR3 reads TGTGCCTGGAGTGCGGGGACAGGGGGTTTTAATGAGCAGTTCTTC. As protein: CAWSAGTGGFNEQFF.

The V and J genes are TRBV2 and TRBJ2-3, with 16 bases lining up with TRBD2. Germline assignment: CDR1 SNHLY and CDR2 FYNNEI. This CDR3 spans 16 amino acids. Trimming cost V 6 bases and J 6 bases; bases outside gene matches: 6. The CDR3: CASRDGTSGRGDTQYF. The CDR3 bases are TGTGCCAGCAGGGACGGGACTAGCGGGAGGGGCGATACGCAGTATTTT.

The V call is TRBV5-1, the J call TRBJ2-7; D uncertain. The CDR3 consists of 15 residues. The V end was cut by 0 bases, the J end by 2 bases, with 12 bases between. Germline V CDR1 and CDR2: SGHRS, YFSETQ. CDR3 sequence: CASSLVLPLPYEQYF. The CDR3 DNA sequence: TGCGCCAGCAGCTTGGTACTCCCCTTACCCTACGAGCAGTACTTC.

The chain recombines TRBV5-5 with TRBJ2-7; unclear D gene. Trimming removed 1 base from V and 0 bases from J, with 11 bases in between. Germline loops: CDR1 SGHKS, CDR2 YYEKEE (reference sequence). CDR3 length: 15 amino acids. CDR3 sequence (DNA): TGTGCCAGCAGCTTGTGGGCCGAGAGCTCCTACGAGCAGTACTTC. Encoded protein: CASSLWAESSYEQYF.

CDR3 DNA sequence: TGTGCCAGCAGCCGCGGGGAGAACCAAGAGACCCAGTACTTC. Its translation: CASSRGENQETQYF. The V and J genes are TRBV5-4 and TRBJ2-5, with a weak D call TRBD2 (6 bases). The CDR3 is made up of 14 amino acids. Per the germline V gene, CDR1 is SGHNT and CDR2 is YYREEE (reference sequence). Trimming left V 4 bases short and J 0 bases short, with 10 bases between.

This chain links TRBV11-1 with TRBJ1-1; no reliable D call. Trimming stripped 2 bases from V and 3 bases from J, with 7 bases between. Germline values: CDR1 SGHAT, CDR2 FQDESV (reference sequence). The CDR3 has 13 residues. The CDR3 is CASSLILDTEAFF. CDR3 in DNA: TGTGCCAGCAGCTTAATACTGGACACTGAAGCTTTCTTT. Filled out from reference TRBV11-1 and TRBJ1-1, the complete variable domain reads EAEVAQSPRYKITEKSQAVAFWCDPISGHATLYWYRQILGQGPELLVQFQDESVVDDSQLPKDRFSAERLKGVDSTLKIQPAELGDSAMYLCASSLILDTEAFFGQGTRLTVV.

The genes are TRBV5-6 and TRBJ2-3; D might be TRBD2 (6 bases). Trimming stripped 0 bases from V and 2 bases from J, with 7 bases between. This CDR3 comprises 14 residues. Germline assignment: CDR1 SGHDT and CDR2 YYEEEE. CDR3 in amino acids: CASSLGTNTDTQYF. The CDR3 region has the DNA TGTGCCAGCAGCTTGGGGACTAACACAGATACGCAGTATTTT.

V usage is TRBV2 and J usage is TRBJ1-4; no clear D. CDR1 SNHLY and CDR2 FYNNEI come from the germline V gene. The V end was cut by 7 bases, the J end by 8 bases, with 17 bases between. The CDR3 sequence is 14 residues long. The CDR3 DNA reads TGTGCCAGCAACCCCGCCGGGATACGGGAAAAACTGTTTTTT. It specifies CASNPAGIREKLFF.

The chain links TRBV27 to TRBJ1-6; D perhaps matches TRBD1 (6 bases). The germline V and J ends were trimmed by 5 bases and 0 bases, with 11 bases remaining between them. This CDR3 spans 16 amino acids. The germline gives CDR1 MNHEY, CDR2 SMNVEV (reference sequence). CDR3 sequence reads: CASSNQGSSYNSPLHF. The CDR3 coding sequence is TGTGCCAGCAGTAACCAGGGGAGCTCCTATAATTCACCCCTCCACTTT.

This clone was observed a few times. The rearrangement links TRBV29-1 to TRBJ1-4; the D gene is possibly TRBD1 (5 bases). The germline CDR1 and CDR2 sequences are SQVTM and ANQGSEA. The CDR3 loop spans 12 amino acids. V shed 0 bases and J shed 7 bases, with 6 bases lying between them. The CDR3 DNA follows: TGCAGCGTTGAAGAAGGGGCTGAAAAACTGTTTTTT. Translating gives CSVEEGAEKLFF. Drawing the rest from reference TRBV29-1 and TRBJ1-4, the complete variable domain is SAVISQKPSRDICQRGTSLTIQCQVDSQVTMMFWYRQQPGQSLTLIATANQGSEATYESGFVIDKFPISRPNLTFSTLTVSNMSPEDSSIYLCSVEEGAEKLFFGSGTQLSVL.

The chain has TRBV6-5 and TRBJ1-2; 7 bases agree with TRBD1. The CDR3 is 15 residues long. Germline V gene lookup returns CDR1 MNHEY and CDR2 SVGAGI. Trimming at V came to 7 bases and at J to 6 bases, leaving 14 bases not matched to a gene. CDR3: CASTGGKQGSHGYTF. The DNA of the CDR3 is TGTGCCAGCACCGGTGGTAAACAGGGGTCGCATGGCTACACCTTC.

V usage is TRBV6-5 and J usage is TRBJ1-3; tentative D call: TRBD1 (5 bases). The V end lost 6 bases, the J end lost 2 bases, and 11 bases lay between the germline ends. Germline CDR1 MNHEY, CDR2 SVGAGI. CDR3 length equals 14 residues. The CDR3 DNA is TGTGCCAGCAGCGGGGGGACGACTGGAAACACCATATATTTT. As protein: CASSGGTTGNTIYF.

This clone was counted a few times. The chain has TRBV3-1 (or the pseudogene TRBV3-2) and TRBJ1-2, with D tentatively TRBD1 (5 bases). V was cut by 4 bases and J by 5 bases, with 11 bases left in between. Germline V CDR1 and CDR2: LGHDT, YNNKEL (reference sequence). The CDR3 has 13 residues. The CDR3 sequence: CASSPRVGYGYTF. In DNA, the CDR3 is TGTGCCAGCAGCCCCAGGGTCGGGTATGGCTACACCTTC.

This clone has a single count. The chain combines TRBV18 with TRBJ1-1; 9 nucleotides agree with TRBD1. The germline V gene encodes CDR1 KGHSH and CDR2 LQKENI. The ends lost 6 bases at V and 7 bases at J; junction bases unmatched: 9. The CDR3 loop spans 14 amino acids. The CDR3 DNA sequence: TGTGCCAGCTCCCTATCGGGGACAGGGAATGAAGCTTTCTTT. Encoded protein: CASSLSGTGNEAFF.

This chain joins TRBV5-5 and TRBJ1-5, with 7 bases matching TRBD1. This CDR3 region has 15 residues. Germline V gene lookup returns CDR1 SGHKS and CDR2 YYEKEE (reference sequence). J lost 10 bases, V lost 4 bases, and 14 bases had no gene match. The CDR3: CASSTGRQGGSPQHF. CDR3 sequence (DNA): TGTGCCAGCAGCACCGGACGACAGGGTGGTAGTCCCCAGCATTTT.